The source of this TCR beta chain is a study of blood T cell repertoires in COVID-19. Study-level information: COVID-19 samples, acute and convalescent, were from the United States, Italy and Spain.

Original data processing: Amplification with reference gene primers provided the estimates of nucleated cell counts. Here immunoSEQ multiplex PCR was the method, and the copy in TCRdb shows in-frame clones only, minus some. V, J and clone size are taken as reported in that table, and D and trimming were inferred from the DNA itself. The table has 150,000 or so clones, roughly four fifths seen once. The material sequenced was peripheral blood. The sequence was collected from a woman aged 60 to 75 with acute or convalescent COVID-19.

The CDR3 sequence is CSASMQGGHNQPQHF. The CDR3 DNA reads as TGCAGTGCTAGTATGCAGGGGGGTCACAATCAGCCCCAGCATTTT. The rearrangement links TRBV20-1 to TRBJ1-5; 7 bases are a match to TRBD1. The CDR3 consists of 15 residues. Germline values: CDR1 DFQATT, CDR2 SNEGSKA (reference sequence). Trimming at V came to 3 bases and at J to 3 bases, leaving 8 bases not matched to a gene.